This T cell receptor (beta chain) was identified during a study of T cells in Graves' hyperthyroidism and ophthalmopathy (dated by TCRdb to the late 2010s). Concerning the study at large: To identify distinguishing TCR V-J signatures, a discovery cohort of about 100 patients was used, comprising under 45 with Graves' ophthalmopathy and approximately 58 with stable Graves' hyperthyroidism. Thyroid tissue and blood T-cell repertoires from more than 5 Graves' hyperthyroidism patients were also compared in the study. The approximately 90 discovery patients were divided at random into training and test sets in a 7:3 ratio. Following sampling, methimazole starting at 30 mg daily was given to hyperthyroidism patients, and high-dose intravenous methylprednisolone was given to ophthalmopathy patients. The paper describes TCR Vbeta CDR3 sequencing of some 130 peripheral blood samples, made up of roughly 45 ophthalmopathy patients, roughly 80 hyperthyroidism patients and 17 progressor patients. Prospective prediction of ophthalmopathy was tested in an independent validation cohort of 18 to 20 hyperthyroidism patients and around 16 patients who later progressed to ophthalmopathy. Summary of the overall study and its limitations: Blood samples also contained most of the expanded thyroid clonotypes (frequency above 0.001), which suggests that blood repertoires may reflect thyroid immune responses. In cross-validation, a model built on a 13 V-J signature told ophthalmopathy apart from stable hyperthyroidism with under 90% sensitivity and about 81% specificity, and in testing the same model reached 80%/75%. During validation, the model predicted progression to ophthalmopathy a median of roughly 7.1 months ahead of onset, with around 71% sensitivity and under 85% specificity. Sample size was not statistically predetermined, and blinding of investigators to group allocation was not performed.

Amplification of TCR beta CDR3 regions was carried out from RNA transcripts. For the first round of RT-PCR on the TCR CDR3, the HTBI primer set was used together with the Qiagen OneStep RT-PCR kit. Libraries were constructed in a second round of multiplex PCR, after which size selection and purification were carried out. Sequencing of the libraries was done on an Illumina HiSeq2000 using paired-end 100 bp reads. The study's own analysis went as follows. Raw data were processed with SOAPnuke, discarding reads with adapters, uncalled bases, mean Phred below 15, or no exact constant-primer or identifier match. COPE v1.2.5 was used to merge the high-quality paired reads, and each unique nucleotide sequence was defined as a clonotype. MiTCR v1.1 was used to align clonotypes to the IMGT TRBV, TRBD and TRBJ reference segments. Analysis was restricted to V-J combinations with a frequency above 0.0001, which covered about 99% of repertoires. The TCS score was defined as the ratio of F50 (clonal expansion) to E x V (chaos), calculated using BLOSUM62-based TCRdist between CDR3 peptides within each V-J. Welch's t-statistics and random forest reduced 514 V-J features to 13, which were used in a naive Bayes classifier (R e1071). TCRdb ran its own pipeline on the public reads, namely fastp trimming at Q25 and MiXCR clone calling, and kept in-frame beta chains. Rows merge per CDR3 protein into single entries with the most common DNA and genes. It is TCRdb's table, rather than the study itself, that gives the V and J calls and clone size. The sample table records a few hundred thousand distinct CDR3 sequences; approximately 44% of these occur just once. Just over 8% of the sample comes from the top ten.

The CDR3 starts with the cysteine, ends with the phenylalanine, and has 13 residues. Of the read, only the CDR3 DNA is kept; its 39 bases are in frame from base 1. Deletion took 5 bases off V and 3 bases off J, with a span of 10 bases between the germline ends. As regards this clonotype: There is no known antigen for this receptor. No per-base quality is available; no much larger clone lies one base away.

A patient counted as having stable Graves' hyperthyroidism if no progression to ophthalmopathy occurred over 18 months of follow-up. The hyperthyroidism patients were between 18 and 65 years old and newly diagnosed, with a disease duration of less than 2 months. The study excluded patients with uncontrolled infections, other autoimmune diseases, pregnancy or lactation. Diagnoses were based on clinical symptoms, serum thyroxine and TRAb, thyroid ultrasound and orbital computed tomography. Total RNA was extracted with Trizol reagent, and quality was checked on an Agilent 2100 Bioanalyzer. This sequence was found in a woman aged 18-30 years with Graves' hyperthyroidism. Donor details come from another sample of the same person, matched by shared clones. This chain joins TRBV12-3 or TRBV12-4 to TRBJ2-5, and the D gene may be TRBD2, 5 bases matching. The sequenced sample consisted of peripheral blood or thyroid tissue (not recorded which). The CDR3 corresponds to CASSRTRKETQYF. The nucleotides read TGTGCCAGCAGTCGCACTAGAAAAGAGACCCAGTACTTC.